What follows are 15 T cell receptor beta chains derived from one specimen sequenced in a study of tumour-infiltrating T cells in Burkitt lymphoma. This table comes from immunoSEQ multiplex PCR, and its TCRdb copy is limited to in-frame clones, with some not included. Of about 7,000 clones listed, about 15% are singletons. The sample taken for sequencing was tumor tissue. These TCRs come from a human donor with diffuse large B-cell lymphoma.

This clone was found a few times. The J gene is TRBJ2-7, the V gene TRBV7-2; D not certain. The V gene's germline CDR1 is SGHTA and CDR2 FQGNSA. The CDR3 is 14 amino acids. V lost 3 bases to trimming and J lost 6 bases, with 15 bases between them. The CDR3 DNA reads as TGTGCCAGCAGCTTGCAGGTCGTTACGGCCGAGCAGTACTTC. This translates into CASSLQVVTAEQYF.

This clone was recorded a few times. The CDR3 reads CASSYYEGTDEQYF. The CDR3 DNA reads TGTGCCAGCAGTTATTATGAGGGGACCGACGAGCAGTACTTC. The V gene is TRBV6-5, the J gene TRBJ2-7, with D perhaps given as TRBD1 or TRBD2 (5 bases each). V was clipped by 3 bases and J by 5 bases, with 14 bases between them. From germline, CDR1 is MNHEY and CDR2 SVGAGI. The CDR3 contains 14 residues.

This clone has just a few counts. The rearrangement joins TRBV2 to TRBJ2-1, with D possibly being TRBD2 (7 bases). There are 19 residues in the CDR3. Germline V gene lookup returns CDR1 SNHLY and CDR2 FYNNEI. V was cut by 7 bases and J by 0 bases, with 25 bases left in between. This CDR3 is CASKVPGASGPSSYNEQFF. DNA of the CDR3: TGTGCCAGCAAGGTCCCAGGGGCTAGCGGACCGAGCTCCTACAATGAGCAGTTCTTC.

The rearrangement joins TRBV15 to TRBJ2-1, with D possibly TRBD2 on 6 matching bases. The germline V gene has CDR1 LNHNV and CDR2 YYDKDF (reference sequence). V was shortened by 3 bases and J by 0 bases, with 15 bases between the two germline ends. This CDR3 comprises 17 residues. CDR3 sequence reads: CATSSYLAEPSYNEQFF. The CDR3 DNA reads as TGTGCCACCAGCAGTTACTTAGCGGAGCCCTCCTACAATGAGCAGTTCTTC.

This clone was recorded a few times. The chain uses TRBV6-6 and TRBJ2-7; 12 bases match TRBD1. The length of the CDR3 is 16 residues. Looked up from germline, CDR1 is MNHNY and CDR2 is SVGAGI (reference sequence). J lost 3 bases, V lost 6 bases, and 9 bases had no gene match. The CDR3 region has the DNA TGTGCCAGCAGCGGGACAGGGGGCATCAACTACTACGAGCAGTACTTC. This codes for CASSGTGGINYYEQYF.

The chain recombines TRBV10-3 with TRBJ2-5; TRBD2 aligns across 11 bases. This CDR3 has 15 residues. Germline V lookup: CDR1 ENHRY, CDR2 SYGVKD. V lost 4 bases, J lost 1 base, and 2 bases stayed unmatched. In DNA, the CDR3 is TGTGCCATCAGTGGGGGACTAGCGGTCCAAGAGACCCAGTACTTC. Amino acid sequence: CAISGGLAVQETQYF.

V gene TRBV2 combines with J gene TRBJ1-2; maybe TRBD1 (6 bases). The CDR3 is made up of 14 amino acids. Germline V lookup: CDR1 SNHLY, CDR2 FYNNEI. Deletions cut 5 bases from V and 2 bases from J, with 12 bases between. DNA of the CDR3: TGTGCCAGCAGTCTACAGGGCCTCAACTATGGCTACACCTTC. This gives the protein CASSLQGLNYGYTF.

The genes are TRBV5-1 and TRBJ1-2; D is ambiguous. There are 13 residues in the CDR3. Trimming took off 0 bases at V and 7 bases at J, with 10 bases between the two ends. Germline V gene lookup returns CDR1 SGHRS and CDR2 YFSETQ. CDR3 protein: CASSLDSLGGYTF. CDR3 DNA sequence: TGCGCCAGCAGCTTGGACTCCCTGGGTGGCTACACCTTC. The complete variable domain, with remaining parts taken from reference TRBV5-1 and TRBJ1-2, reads KAGVTQTPRYLIKTRGQQVTLSCSPISGHRSVSWYQQTPGQGLQFLFEYFSETQRNKGNFPGRFSGRQFSNSRSEMNVSTLELGDSALYLCASSLDSLGGYTFGSGTRLTVV.

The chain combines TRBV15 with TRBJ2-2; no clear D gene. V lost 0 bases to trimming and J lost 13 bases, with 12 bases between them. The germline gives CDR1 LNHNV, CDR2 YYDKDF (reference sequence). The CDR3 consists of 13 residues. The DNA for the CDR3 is TGTGCCACCAGCAGAGATCAAGCCCCTCCGCTGTTTTTT. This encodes CATSRDQAPPLFF. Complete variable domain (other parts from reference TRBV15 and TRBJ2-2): DAMVIQNPRYQVTQFGKPVTLSCSQTLNHNVMYWYQQKSSQAPKLLFHYYDKDFNNEADTPDNFQSRRPNTSFCFLDIRSPGLGDTAMYLCATSRDQAPPLFFGEGSRLTVL.

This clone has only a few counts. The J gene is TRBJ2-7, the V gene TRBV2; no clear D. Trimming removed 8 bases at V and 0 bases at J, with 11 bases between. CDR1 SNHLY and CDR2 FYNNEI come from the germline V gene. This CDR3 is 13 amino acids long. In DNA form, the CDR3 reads TGTGCCAGCCAGGAGCCTACCTCCTACGAGCAGTACTTC. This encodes CASQEPTSYEQYF.

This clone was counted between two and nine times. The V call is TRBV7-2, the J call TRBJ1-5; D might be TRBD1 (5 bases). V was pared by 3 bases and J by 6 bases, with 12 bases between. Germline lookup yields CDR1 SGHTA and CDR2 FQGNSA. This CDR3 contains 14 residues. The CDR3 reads CASSFQGLSQPQHF. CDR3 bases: TGTGCCAGCAGCTTTCAGGGCTTAAGTCAGCCCCAGCATTTT.

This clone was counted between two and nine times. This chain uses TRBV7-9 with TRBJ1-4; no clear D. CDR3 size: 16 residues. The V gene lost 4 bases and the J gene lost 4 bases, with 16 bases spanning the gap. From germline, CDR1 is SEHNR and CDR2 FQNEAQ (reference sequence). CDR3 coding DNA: TGTGCCAGCAGCTCATTACCGGGCGGGGTTAATGAAAAACTGTTTTTT. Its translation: CASSSLPGGVNEKLFF.

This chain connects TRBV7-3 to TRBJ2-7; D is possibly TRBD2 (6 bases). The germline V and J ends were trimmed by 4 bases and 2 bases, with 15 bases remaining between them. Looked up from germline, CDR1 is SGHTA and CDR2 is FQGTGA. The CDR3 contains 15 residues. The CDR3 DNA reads TGTGCCAGCAGCTGGGGAGCGGGTGGAACCTACGAGCAGTACTTC. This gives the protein CASSWGAGGTYEQYF.

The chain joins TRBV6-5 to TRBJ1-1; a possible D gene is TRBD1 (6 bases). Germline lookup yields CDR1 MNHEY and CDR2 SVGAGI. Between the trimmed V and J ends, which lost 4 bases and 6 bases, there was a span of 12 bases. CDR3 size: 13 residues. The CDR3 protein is CASSLADSPEAFF. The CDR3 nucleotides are TGTGCCAGCAGTTTGGCGGACAGCCCTGAAGCTTTCTTT.

The DNA of the CDR3 is TGTGCCACCAGCAGAGATCTGGGAGGGACCGCGAAACTGTTTTTT. Residues: CATSRDLGGTAKLFF. V usage is TRBV15 and J usage is TRBJ1-4; the D gene is possibly TRBD1 (5 bases). The V end was cut by 0 bases, the J end by 11 bases, with 16 bases between. Germline CDR1 reads LNHNV; CDR2 reads YYDKDF (reference sequence). The CDR3 sequence is 15 residues long.